A single sample is the source of the 20 T cell receptor beta chains below, sequenced in a study of T cells in Graves' hyperthyroidism and ophthalmopathy. The investigators amplified TCR beta CDR3 regions from RNA transcripts. TCR CDR3 underwent first-round RT-PCR with the HTBI primer set. TCRdb fed the multiplex PCR reads into MiXCR, producing one record per CDR3 protein. Here the sample spans around 250,000 distinct CDR3 sequences, about 14% being singletons. Sample: blood. The origin of the receptors is a woman in her thirties or forties with Graves' hyperthyroidism that later progressed to Graves' ophthalmopathy.

The rearrangement links TRBV5-5 to TRBJ2-7; the match to TRBD2 covers 14 bases. The CDR3 covers 16 residues. Germline V gene sequence: CDR1 SGHKS, CDR2 YYEKEE (reference sequence). Losses at the gene ends were 2 bases for V and 5 bases for J; bases not matched to a gene: 6. The CDR3 here is CASSFGTSGRGDEQYF. The CDR3 DNA sequence: TGTGCCAGCAGCTTCGGGACTAGCGGGAGAGGCGACGAGCAGTACTTC.

This clonotype was recorded a few times. This could be a read error, since a much larger clone is one nucleotide away. V and J are TRBV18 and TRBJ2-7; 8 positions agree with TRBD2. The CDR3 consists of 15 residues. CDR1 and CDR2 from the germline V gene are KGHSH and LQKENI. The DNA for the CDR3 is TGTGCCAGCTCATCACCCGGGAGGGCCTCCTACGAGCAGTACTTC. Translating gives CASSSPGRASYEQYF.

Comment on this clonotype: The junction departs from the called germline gene at one end, perhaps through a read error. CDR3 protein: CASSGRGTSNQETQYF. In nucleotides, the CDR3 is TGTGCCAGCAGTGGTCGTGGAACATCAAACCAGGAGACCCAGTACTTC. This chain connects TRBV2 to TRBJ2-5; D not certain. Germline V gene data show CDR1 as SNHLY and CDR2 as FYNNEI. This CDR3 region has 16 residues. Looking up the rest from reference TRBV2 and TRBJ2-5 gives the full variable domain: EPEVTQTPSHQVTQMGQEVILRCVPISNHLYFYWYRQILGQKVEFLVSFYNNEISEKSEIFDDQFSVERPDGSNFTLKIRSTKLEDSAMYFCASSGRGTSNQETQYFGPGTRLLVL.

The chain employs TRBV11-2 and TRBJ1-2; the D gene is possibly TRBD1 (5 bases). Trimming left V 6 bases short and J 7 bases short, with 15 bases between. CDR3 length: 13 residues. Germline V gives CDR1 SGHAT, CDR2 FQNNGV. The CDR3 loop is CASSSSWDAGYTF. Here the CDR3 DNA reads TGTGCCAGCAGTTCTAGCTGGGACGCTGGCTACACCTTC.

This clonotype was observed many times. This rearrangement joins TRBV6-1 to TRBJ1-4; D gene ambiguous. The V and J ends lost 6 bases and 4 bases respectively, with 12 bases between them. The CDR3 spans 14 residues. Per the germline V gene, CDR1 is MNHNS and CDR2 is SASEGT. DNA for the CDR3: TGTGCCAGCAGCTCTACGGCAGTTAATGAAAAACTGTTTTTT. This encodes CASSSTAVNEKLFF.

In this sample, this clonotype turned up many times. The chain has TRBV30 and TRBJ2-3; 11 bases are a match to TRBD2. Germline V gives CDR1 GTSNPN, CDR2 SVGIG (reference sequence). This CDR3 has 15 amino acids. Trimming took 1 base from V and 8 from J; bases not matched to a gene: 8. DNA of the CDR3: TGTGCCTGGAGTGGAATAGCGGGAGGGCCAGCTACGCAGTATTTT. Translation gives CAWSGIAGGPATQYF.

This clonotype was seen repeatedly, ten times or more. This chain uses TRBV7-9 with TRBJ2-1, with 11 bases identical to TRBD2. CDR1 is SEHNR, CDR2 FQNEAQ, per germline (reference sequence). The V gene end was trimmed by 3 bases and the J gene end by 3 bases; junction bases not matched to a gene: 10. This CDR3 contains 18 residues. CDR3 amino acids: CASSFFATSGTNYNEQFF. CDR3 DNA sequence: TGTGCCAGCAGCTTTTTCGCGACTAGCGGGACTAACTACAATGAGCAGTTCTTC.

There are many counts of this clonotype. The rearrangement links TRBV10-3 to TRBJ1-5; D is perhaps TRBD1 (5 bases). The germline V gene encodes CDR1 ENHRY and CDR2 SYGVKD. Between the trimmed V and J ends, which lost 6 bases and 6 bases, there was a span of 15 bases. The CDR3 totals 14 residues. DNA of the CDR3: TGTGCCATCAGGGATCCGGGGGGAGCTCAGCCCCAGCATTTT. This encodes CAIRDPGGAQPQHF.

This clonotype was detected a few times. This chain joins TRBV5-1 and TRBJ2-3, with 7 nucleotides matching TRBD1. The CDR3 runs 14 residues. The V segment lost 4 bases and the J segment 9 bases; nucleotides outside the gene matches: 11. The germline gives CDR1 SGHRS, CDR2 YFSETQ. The CDR3 loop reads CASSLGTVESTQYF. DNA of the CDR3: TGCGCCAGCAGCCTGGGGACAGTGGAATCAACGCAGTATTTT.

The CDR3 here is CASSLVGPPGFGLAGINEQFF. The CDR3 DNA follows: TGTGCCAGCAGCTTAGTGGGGCCCCCCGGTTTCGGACTAGCGGGAATCAATGAGCAGTTCTTC. The genes are TRBV7-2 and TRBJ2-1, with 12 bases fitting TRBD2. The CDR3 is 21 amino acids. Trimming took 1 base from V and 6 from J; bases not matched to a gene: 19. The germline V gene has CDR1 SGHTA and CDR2 FQGNSA.

This clonotype was seen repeatedly, ten times or more. V usage is TRBV10-1 and J usage is TRBJ2-3; 7 nucleotides align to TRBD1. CDR3 size: 15 residues. V was pared by 6 bases and J by 0 bases, with 6 bases of the junction left unmatched. Germline V gene lookup returns CDR1 WNHNN and CDR2 SYGVQD (reference sequence). The CDR3 spells CASSTGTESTDTQYF. CDR3 sequence (DNA): TGCGCCAGCAGCACCGGGACAGAGAGCACAGATACGCAGTATTTT.

The table lists this clonotype with a few counts. V is TRBV5-6 and J is TRBJ2-3; TRBD2 agrees at 12 bases. The CDR3 covers 18 residues. V lost 2 bases, J lost 5 bases, and 12 bases stayed unmatched. Germline lookup yields CDR1 SGHDT and CDR2 YYEEEE. The chain's CDR3 is CASSFSSGRASIRDTQYF. The CDR3 DNA reads TGTGCCAGCAGCTTTTCTAGCGGGAGGGCCTCGATCCGAGATACGCAGTATTTT. Looking up the rest from reference TRBV5-6 and TRBJ2-3 gives the full variable domain: DAGVTQSPTHLIKTRGQQVTLRCSPKSGHDTVSWYQQALGQGPQFIFQYYEEEERQRGNFPDRFSGHQFPNYSSELNVNALLLGDSALYLCASSFSSGRASIRDTQYFGPGTRLTVL.

This clonotype was seen ten or more times. The chain uses TRBV4-1 and TRBJ2-1; D unresolved. In germline, CDR1 is MGHRA, CDR2 YSYEKL. CDR3 length: 15 amino acids. V was shortened by 3 bases and J by 5 bases, with 14 bases between the two germline ends. CDR3 loop: CASSHETGSNNEQFF. The CDR3 region has the DNA TGCGCCAGCAGCCATGAAACCGGGTCAAACAATGAGCAGTTCTTC.

The chain combines TRBV4-1 with TRBJ1-2, with D hard to call. Germline lookup yields CDR1 MGHRA and CDR2 YSYEKL. V was pared by 8 bases and J by 2 bases, with 15 bases between. The CDR3 runs to 14 residues. Here the CDR3 DNA reads TGCGCCAGCTCCCAAACCGGGTGGAACTATGGCTACACCTTC. Translation gives CASSQTGWNYGYTF.

The chain couples TRBV19 to TRBJ2-1; the match to TRBD1 covers 9 bases. The CDR3 sequence is 15 residues long. CDR1 and CDR2 (germline): LNHDA, SQIVND (reference sequence). Trimming cost V 5 bases and J 6 bases; bases outside gene matches: 8. CDR3 bases: TGTGCCAGTAGTCATCGACAGGGGGTAATCAATGAGCAGTTCTTC. It specifies CASSHRQGVINEQFF.

This clonotype was seen a single time. This sequence joins TRBV11-2 and TRBJ2-1; 12 nucleotides agree with TRBD2. The CDR3 has 14 amino acids. Looked up from germline, CDR1 is SGHAT and CDR2 is FQNNGV. With 3 bases clipped from V and 14 bases from J, the junction kept 8 bases outside the gene matches. CDR3 residues: CASSLTSGRWSEFF. The CDR3 bases are TGTGCCAGCAGCTTGACTAGCGGGAGATGGAGTGAGTTCTTC.

V usage is TRBV24-1 and J usage is TRBJ1-5; possible D gene TRBD1, 6 bases. This CDR3 comprises 14 residues. Trimming shortened V by 3 bases and J by 7 bases, and 12 bases separated the two germline ends. Germline V gene lookup returns CDR1 KGHDR and CDR2 SFDVKD. The CDR3 DNA sequence: TGTGCCACCAGTGATGGACAGTATTTCCAGCCCCAGCATTTT. This translates into CATSDGQYFQPQHF.

This clonotype has more than one count but fewer than ten. V is TRBV15 and J is TRBJ1-1; no definite D call. V lost 5 bases to trimming and J lost 2 bases, with 9 bases between them. CDR3 length: 13 residues. Germline CDR1 is LNHNV and CDR2 is YYDKDF (reference sequence). The CDR3 DNA is TGTGCCACCAGCTCCCGTGGAAACACTGAAGCTTTCTTT. Translation: CATSSRGNTEAFF.

This clonotype was recorded once. The chain is built from TRBV5-1 and TRBJ2-7; TRBD1 matches at 7 bases. The length of the CDR3 is 14 residues. Germline V gene sequence: CDR1 SGHRS, CDR2 YFSETQ. The CDR3 nucleotides are TGCGCCAGCAGCTTATCTGGGACAGTCTACGAGCGGTACGTC. It codes for CASSLSGTVYERYV.

This clonotype was observed at least ten times. The genes are TRBV11-2 and TRBJ2-1; 9 bases map to TRBD1. Unmatched junction bases numbered 7, after V lost 3 bases and J lost 4 bases. This CDR3 comprises 16 residues. The germline CDR1 and CDR2 sequences are SGHAT and FQNNGV. CDR3 sequence reads: CASSFSGTGIYNEQFF. The CDR3 DNA is TGTGCCAGCAGCTTTTCCGGGACAGGGATATACAATGAGCAGTTCTTC.